This T cell receptor beta chain was sequenced for a study of T cell repertoires in cytomegalovirus infection. As for the study in general: Matching HLA type, along with CMV infection, was indicated by public TCR beta signatures.

Germline trimming cut 8 bases from V and 3 bases from J; bases unmatched to any gene: 3. This CDR3 has 13 amino acids. Germline-derived CDR1 and CDR2 are SQVTM and ANQGSEA. One entry per CDR3 protein, called by TCRdb with MiXCR from the reads. The sample consists of over 250,000 distinct CDR3 sequences, 25% of them appearing once. Sequenced input: PBMCs. The chain links TRBV29-1 to TRBJ2-3; 12 positions agree with TRBD2. The TCR originated in a human donor in good health (CMV status not recorded). Some clones in this sample may be carry-over from other donors' samples. The DNA for the CDR3 is TGCAGCCTGACTAGCGGGAGTACAGATACGCAGTATTTT. Protein sequence: CSLTSGSTDTQYF.